These T cell receptor beta chains were read from a single sample in a study of cytomegalovirus exposure and HLA in healthy donors. Sequencing was performed with immunoSEQ multiplex PCR; in TCRdb, only in-frame clones are kept and a portion is missing. The sample has approximately 190,000 clones; roughly 80% are singletons. The source material was PBMCs. The receptors derive from a woman younger than 30 in good health and CMV-seronegative. Both conserved end residues are part of each CDR3. Each record gives: clone size, V gene, D gene, J gene, CDR3 DNA, CDR3 protein. The D gene is left open where the match is weak. The listing skips clone size in some rows; elsewhere it reads once, few, many or a size class.

NA	TRBV4-2	TRBD2	TRBJ2-1	TGTGCCAGCAGCCTCCTCATAGCGGGAGCCTACAATGAGCAGTTCTTC	CASSLLIAGAYNEQFF
once	TRBV11-3	NA	TRBJ2-7	TGTGCCAGCAGCTTAGTTGGGAGCGAGCAGTACTTC	CASSLVGSEQYF
NA	TRBV19	NA	TRBJ1-2	TGTGCCAGTAGTCCGGAAGCCAGGGTTTTTGGCTACACCTTC	CASSPEARVFGYTF
NA	TRBV9	NA	TRBJ2-3	TGTGCCAGCACCATTAGCGGAACTAGCACAGATACGCAGTATTTT	CASTISGTSTDTQYF
NA	TRBV11-2	NA	TRBJ1-4	TGTGCCAGCAGCTTGCTAGTGAGTGGGAAACTGTTTTTT	CASSLLVSGKLFF
few	TRBV29-1	NA	TRBJ1-1	TGCAGCGTATTCCAGGGGCGGTACGCTTTCTTT	CSVFQGRYAFF
NA	TRBV30	NA	TRBJ2-3	TGTGCCTGGAGTGTATCAGCGCCCACAGATACGCAGTATTTT	CAWSVSAPTDTQYF
NA	TRBV5-1	TRBD2	TRBJ2-3	TGCGCCAGCTATACGGGAGGGCGAGATACGCAGTATTTT	CASYTGGRDTQYF
NA	TRBV6-5	NA	TRBJ1-2	TGTGCCAGCAGTTACAGCCACGACTATGGCTACACCTTC	CASSYSHDYGYTF
NA	TRBV6-1	NA	TRBJ2-1	TGTGCCAGCAGTGAAGATGGCAGGGGATTAAATGAGCAGTTCTTC	CASSEDGRGLNEQFF
NA	TRBV7-2	NA	TRBJ1-6	TGTGCCAGCAGTAATTTACAGGGAAATTCACCCCTCCACTTT	CASSNLQGNSPLHF
NA	TRBV28	TRBD1	TRBJ1-1	TGTGCCAGCAGTTCGTGGACAGGGGGTAATACTGAAGCTTTCTTT	CASSSWTGGNTEAFF
NA	TRBV28	NA	TRBJ2-3	TGTGCCAGCAGTTTATCCCTTTTATCGGATACGCAGTATTTT	CASSLSLLSDTQYF
NA	TRBV15	NA	TRBJ1-1	TGTGCCACCAGCAGGATTGGCCAGGCGGAAGCTTTCTTT	CATSRIGQAEAFF
NA	TRBV6-1	NA	TRBJ2-7	TGTGCCAGCAGAGACTCTTACGCCTACGAGCAGTACTTC	CASRDSYAYEQYF
NA	TRBV6-5	NA	TRBJ2-7	TGTGCCAGCAGTTACGCCCTAACTGGGGCCCCCTACGAGCAGTACTTC	CASSYALTGAPYEQYF
NA	TRBV5-1	NA	TRBJ2-7	TGCGCCAGCAGCGCACCGGCCTACGAGCAGTACTTC	CASSAPAYEQYF
NA	TRBV5-4	NA	TRBJ2-5	TGTGCCAGCAGCTTGGGCCAGGGGGGTCGTCGCCAAGAGACCCAGTACTTC	CASSLGQGGRRQETQYF
NA	TRBV25-1	NA	TRBJ2-3	TGTGCCAGCAGTGAGTATATACGGGCAGATACGCAGTATTTT	CASSEYIRADTQYF
NA	TRBV4-2	NA	TRBJ2-3	TGTGCCAGCAGCCGCAGGGAATTAGCAGATACGCAGTATTTT	CASSRRELADTQYF
NA	TRBV7-2	NA	TRBJ1-1	TGTGCCAGCAGCCCACACCTTATCACAGGGCCAAATGAAGCTTTCTTT	CASSPHLITGPNEAFF
NA	TRBV28	NA	TRBJ2-7	TGTGCCAGCAGTTTTAGGGGGCTAGCGGGTTTTTACGAGCAGTACTTC	CASSFRGLAGFYEQYF
NA	TRBV28	TRBD1	TRBJ1-2	TGTGCCAGCAGTATTTGGACAGGGGAGAAAAACGGCTACACCTTC	CASSIWTGEKNGYTF
NA	TRBV28	TRBD1	TRBJ2-7	TGTGCCAGCAGCCAATACAGGGGGCTTTCCTACGAGCAGTACTTC	CASSQYRGLSYEQYF
NA	TRBV9	NA	TRBJ1-1	TGTGCCAGCAGAAAACCAGGTAACAGTCTGGACACTGAAGCTTTCTTT	CASRKPGNSLDTEAFF
NA	TRBV21-1	NA	TRBJ2-2	TGTGCCAGCAGCTCCCCAGGGAATATCGGGGAGCTGTTTTTT	CASSSPGNIGELFF
NA	TRBV2	NA	TRBJ2-5	TGTGCCAGCAGAGCAGGCCGGTGGACCCAGTACTTC	CASRAGRWTQYF
NA	TRBV5-8	NA	TRBJ1-2	TGTGCCAGCCCGGACGGAGGGATGGGCTATGGCTACACCTTC	CASPDGGMGYGYTF
NA	TRBV9	NA	TRBJ1-3	TGTGCCAGCAGCGTAGGGACTGTATCCTCTGGAAACACCATATATTTT	CASSVGTVSSGNTIYF
NA	TRBV27	NA	TRBJ2-5	TGTGCCAGCAGTTTATATGGGGGGAGAGAGACCCAGTACTTC	CASSLYGGRETQYF
NA	TRBV5-1	TRBD2	TRBJ2-3	TGCGCCAGCAGCCCCACTAGCGGATTTACAGATACGCAGTATTTT	CASSPTSGFTDTQYF
once	TRBV5-8	NA	TRBJ1-2	TGTGCCAGCACCGTGGCTAAGGGAGGTTGGCGCTATGGCTACACCTTC	CASTVAKGGWRYGYTF
few	TRBV6-1	NA	TRBJ2-6	TGTGCCAGCAGTGAAGCCGGTTACGTCGTCTCTGGGGCCAACGTCCTGACTTTC	CASSEAGYVVSGANVLTF
NA	TRBV4-1	TRBD1	TRBJ2-5	TGCGCCAGCAGCCAAGATTCGGACAGGGGGCTGGGGGAGCAGTACTTC	CASSQDSDRGLGEQYF
NA	TRBV5-8	NA	TRBJ2-2	TGTGCCAGCAGCTTGGCCGCGGGACGCTCCGGGGAGCTGTTTTTT	CASSLAAGRSGELFF
NA	TRBV5-1	NA	TRBJ1-4	TGCGCCAGCTGCATAGTTACAGGACCAACTAATGAAAAACTGTTTTTT	CASCIVTGPTNEKLFF
NA	TRBV28	NA	TRBJ2-3	TGTGCCAGCACCCTAAATAGCGGAACTAGCACAGATACGCAGTATTTT	CASTLNSGTSTDTQYF
NA	TRBV19	TRBD1	TRBJ2-6	TGTGCCAGTAGTATAAAAGGACAGGGCTTCTCTGGGGCCAACGTCCTGACTTTC	CASSIKGQGFSGANVLTF
few	TRBV6-6	NA	TRBJ1-6	TGTGCCAGCAGTTTCACACCAAGTTCACCCCTCCACTTT	CASSFTPSSPLHF
NA	TRBV4-1	NA	TRBJ1-1	TGCGCCAGCAGCCAAGCTACAGGGTTGAACACTGAAGCTTTCTTT	CASSQATGLNTEAFF
NA	TRBV4-1	TRBD2	TRBJ2-3	TGCGCCAGCAGCCAGTTGAGCGGGGGACTCACAGATACGCAGTATTTT	CASSQLSGGLTDTQYF
NA	TRBV7-2	TRBD1	TRBJ2-6	TGTGCCAGCAGCCCAACAGGGGGCATTGCCGTCCTGACTTTC	CASSPTGGIAVLTF
NA	TRBV11-2	TRBD2	TRBJ2-5	TGTGCCAGCAGCTTAAGTCTAGCGGGGGTTTGGGAGACCCAGTACTTC	CASSLSLAGVWETQYF